This T cell receptor beta chain was sequenced for a study of OX40 agonist ivuxolimab in advanced cancers. TCRdb keeps only in-frame clones here, not all; method: immunoSEQ multiplex PCR. The profile shows roughly 75,000 clones, about 86% of them singletons. This CDR3 comprises 17 residues. Germline V gene lookup returns CDR1 KGHSH and CDR2 LQKENI. V was clipped by 2 bases and J by 3 bases, with 19 bases between them. The rearrangement joins TRBV18 to TRBJ2-5; D uncertain. Sequenced material: CD4+ or CD8+ T cells sorted from blood, taken in a trial of the OX40 agonist ivuxolimab. This receptor was taken from an adult with an advanced solid tumor such as melanoma, head and neck, liver or kidney cancer. The CDR3 nucleotides are TGTGCCAGCTCACCAGATTCCAAGGTCAGTTCGGAAGAGACCCAGTACTTC. It yields the protein CASSPDSKVSSEETQYF.